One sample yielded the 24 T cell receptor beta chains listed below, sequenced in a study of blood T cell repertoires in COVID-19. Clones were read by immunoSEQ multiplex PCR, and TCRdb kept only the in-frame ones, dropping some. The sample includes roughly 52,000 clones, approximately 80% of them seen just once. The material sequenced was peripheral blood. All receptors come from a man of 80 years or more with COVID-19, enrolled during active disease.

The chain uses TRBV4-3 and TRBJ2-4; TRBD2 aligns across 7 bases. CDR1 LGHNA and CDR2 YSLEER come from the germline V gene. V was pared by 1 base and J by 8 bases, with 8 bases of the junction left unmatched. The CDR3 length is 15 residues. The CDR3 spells CASSQVAGDGDIQYF. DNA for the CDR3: TGCGCCAGCAGCCAAGTGGCGGGGGACGGGGACATTCAGTACTTC.

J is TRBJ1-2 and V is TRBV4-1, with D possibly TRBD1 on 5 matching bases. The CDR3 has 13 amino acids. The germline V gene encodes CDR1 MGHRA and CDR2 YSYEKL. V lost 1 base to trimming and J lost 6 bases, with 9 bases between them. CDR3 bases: TGCGCCAGCAGCCAAGCTAGGGGCCATGGCTACACCTTC. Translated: CASSQARGHGYTF.

The CDR3 bases are TGTGCCAGCAGCCCCCCGGGAGGTAACTATGGCTACACCTTC. Translation: CASSPPGGNYGYTF. The V and J genes are TRBV11-2 and TRBJ1-2, with no clear D. Germline assignment: CDR1 SGHAT and CDR2 FQNNGV. The CDR3 runs 14 residues. V lost 5 bases to trimming and J lost 1 base, with 11 bases between them.

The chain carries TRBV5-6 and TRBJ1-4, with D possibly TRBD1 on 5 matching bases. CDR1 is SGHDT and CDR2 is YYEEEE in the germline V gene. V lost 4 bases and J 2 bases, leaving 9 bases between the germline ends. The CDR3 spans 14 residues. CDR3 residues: CASSIRVTNEKLFF. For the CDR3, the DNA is TGTGCCAGCAGCATCAGGGTCACTAATGAAAAACTGTTTTTT.

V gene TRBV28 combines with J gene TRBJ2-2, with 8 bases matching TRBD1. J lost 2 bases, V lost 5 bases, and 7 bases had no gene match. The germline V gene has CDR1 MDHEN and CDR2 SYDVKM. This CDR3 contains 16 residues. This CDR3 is CASSMITGGNTGELFF. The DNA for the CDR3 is TGTGCCAGCAGTATGATAACAGGGGGAAACACCGGGGAGCTGTTTTTT. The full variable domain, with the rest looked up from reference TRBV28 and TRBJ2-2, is DVKVTQSSRYLVKRTGEKVFLECVQDMDHENMFWYRQDPGLGLRLIYFSYDVKMKEKGDIPEGYSVSREKKERFSLILESASTNQTSMYLCASSMITGGNTGELFFGEGSRLTVL.

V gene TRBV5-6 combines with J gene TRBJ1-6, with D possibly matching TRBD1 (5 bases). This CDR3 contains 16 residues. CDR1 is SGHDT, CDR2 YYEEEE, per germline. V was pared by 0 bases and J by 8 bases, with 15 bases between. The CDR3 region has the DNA TGTGCCAGCAGCTTGGCCAGGACAAAATTAGATTCACCCCTCCACTTT. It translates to CASSLARTKLDSPLHF.

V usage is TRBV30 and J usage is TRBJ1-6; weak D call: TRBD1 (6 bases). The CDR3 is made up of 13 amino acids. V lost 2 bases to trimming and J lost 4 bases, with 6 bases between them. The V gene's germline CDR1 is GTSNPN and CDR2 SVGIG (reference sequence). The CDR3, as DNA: TGTGCCTGGAGTACAGGGTATAATTCACCCCTCCACTTT. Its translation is CAWSTGYNSPLHF.

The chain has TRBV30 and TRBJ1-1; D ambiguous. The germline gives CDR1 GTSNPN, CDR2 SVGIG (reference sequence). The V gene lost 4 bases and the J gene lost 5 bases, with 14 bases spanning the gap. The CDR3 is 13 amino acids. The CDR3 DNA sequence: TGTGCCTGGACCCCGGGGAGGTGGACTGAAGCTTTCTTT. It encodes CAWTPGRWTEAFF. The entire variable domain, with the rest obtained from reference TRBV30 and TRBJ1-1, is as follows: SQTIHQWPATLVQPVGSPLSLECTVEGTSNPNLYWYRQAAGRGLQLLFYSVGIGQISSEVPQNLSASRPQDRQFILSSKKLLLSDSGFYLCAWTPGRWTEAFFGQGTRLTVV.

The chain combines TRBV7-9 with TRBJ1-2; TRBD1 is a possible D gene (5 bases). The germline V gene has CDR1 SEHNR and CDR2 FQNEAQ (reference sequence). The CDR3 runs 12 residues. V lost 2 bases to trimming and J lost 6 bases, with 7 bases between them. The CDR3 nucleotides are TGTGCCAGCAGCTTAAGCAGGGATGGCTACACCTTC. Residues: CASSLSRDGYTF.

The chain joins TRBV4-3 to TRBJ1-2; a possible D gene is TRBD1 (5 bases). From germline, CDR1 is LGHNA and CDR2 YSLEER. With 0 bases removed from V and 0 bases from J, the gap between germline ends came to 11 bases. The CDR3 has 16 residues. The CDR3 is CASSQDPGFANYGYTF. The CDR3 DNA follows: TGCGCCAGCAGCCAAGATCCAGGGTTTGCTAACTATGGCTACACCTTC.

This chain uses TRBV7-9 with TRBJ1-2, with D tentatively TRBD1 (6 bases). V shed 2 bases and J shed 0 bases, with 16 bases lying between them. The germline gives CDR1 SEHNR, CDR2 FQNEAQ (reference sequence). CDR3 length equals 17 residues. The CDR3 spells CASSLSSAGAANYGYTF. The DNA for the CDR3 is TGTGCCAGCAGCTTAAGTAGTGCAGGGGCCGCTAACTATGGCTACACCTTC.

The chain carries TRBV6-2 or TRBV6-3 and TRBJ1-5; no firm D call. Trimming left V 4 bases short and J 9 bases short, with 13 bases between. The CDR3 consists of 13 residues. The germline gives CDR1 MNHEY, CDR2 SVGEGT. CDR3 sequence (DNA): TGTGCCAGCAGTTTTGGGCAGGCCTGGCCCCAGCATTTT. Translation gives CASSFGQAWPQHF.

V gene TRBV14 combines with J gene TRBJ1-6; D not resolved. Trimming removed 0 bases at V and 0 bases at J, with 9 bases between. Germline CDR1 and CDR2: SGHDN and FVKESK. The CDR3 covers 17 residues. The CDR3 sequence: CASSQEERYSYNSPLHF. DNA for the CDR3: TGTGCCAGCAGCCAAGAAGAGCGGTACTCCTATAATTCACCCCTCCACTTT.

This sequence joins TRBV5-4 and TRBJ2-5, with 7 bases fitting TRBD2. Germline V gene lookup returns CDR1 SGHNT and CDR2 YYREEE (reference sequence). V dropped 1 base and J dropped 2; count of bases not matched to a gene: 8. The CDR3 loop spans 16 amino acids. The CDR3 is CASSLNPKAGQETQYF. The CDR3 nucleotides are TGTGCCAGCAGCTTGAACCCAAAAGCGGGGCAAGAGACCCAGTACTTC. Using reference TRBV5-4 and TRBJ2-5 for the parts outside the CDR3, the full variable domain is ETGVTQSPTHLIKTRGQQVTLRCSSQSGHNTVSWYQQALGQGPQFIFQYYREEENGRGNFPPRFSGLQFPNYSSELNVNALELDDSALYLCASSLNPKAGQETQYFGPGTRLLVL.

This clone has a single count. CDR3 nucleotides: TGTGCCAGCAGTAACACAAACACTGAAGCTTTCTTT. The encoded protein is CASSNTNTEAFF. This chain links TRBV6-2 or TRBV6-3 with TRBJ1-1; no definite D call. Trimming took 5 bases from V and 2 from J, leaving 6 bases between them. The V gene's germline CDR1 is MNHEY and CDR2 SVGEGT. CDR3 length: 12 residues.

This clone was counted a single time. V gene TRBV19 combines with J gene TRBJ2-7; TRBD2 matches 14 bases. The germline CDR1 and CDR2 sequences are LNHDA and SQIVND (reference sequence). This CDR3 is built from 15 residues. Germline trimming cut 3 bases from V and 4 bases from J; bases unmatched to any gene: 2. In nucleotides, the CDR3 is TGTGCCAGTAGTATGGGACTAGCGGGAGTGTACGAGCAGTACGTC. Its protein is CASSMGLAGVYEQYV.

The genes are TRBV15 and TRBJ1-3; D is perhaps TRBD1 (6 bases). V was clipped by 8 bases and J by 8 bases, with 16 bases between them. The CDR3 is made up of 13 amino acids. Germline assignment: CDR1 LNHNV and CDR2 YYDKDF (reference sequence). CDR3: CATGFRGTDTIYF. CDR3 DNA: TGTGCCACCGGGTTCAGGGGTACGGACACCATATATTTT.

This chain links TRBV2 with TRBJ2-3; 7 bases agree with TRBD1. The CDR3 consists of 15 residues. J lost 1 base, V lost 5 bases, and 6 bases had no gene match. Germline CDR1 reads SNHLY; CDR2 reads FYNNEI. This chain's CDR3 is CASSSVGGGTDTQYF. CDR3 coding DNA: TGTGCCAGCAGTAGCGTAGGGGGCGGCACAGATACGCAGTATTTT.

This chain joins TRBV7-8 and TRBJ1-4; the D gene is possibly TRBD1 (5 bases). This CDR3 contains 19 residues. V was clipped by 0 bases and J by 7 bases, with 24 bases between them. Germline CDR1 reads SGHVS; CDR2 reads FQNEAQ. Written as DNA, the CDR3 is TGTGCCAGCAGCTTAGCGGGGAGGGGACGGCCGACGAAGGGTGAAAAACTGTTTTTT. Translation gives CASSLAGRGRPTKGEKLFF. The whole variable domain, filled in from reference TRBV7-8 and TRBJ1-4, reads GAGVSQSPRYKVAKRGQDVALRCDPISGHVSLFWYQQALGQGPEFLTYFQNEAQLDKSGLPSDRFFAERPEGSVSTLKIQRTQQEDSAVYLCASSLAGRGRPTKGEKLFFGSGTQLSVL.

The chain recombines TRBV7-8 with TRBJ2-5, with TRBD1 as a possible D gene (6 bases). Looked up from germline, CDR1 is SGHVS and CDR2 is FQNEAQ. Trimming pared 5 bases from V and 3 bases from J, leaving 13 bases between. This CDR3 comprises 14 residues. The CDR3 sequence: CASSRMTGEETQYF. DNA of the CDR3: TGTGCCAGCAGCCGCATGACAGGTGAAGAGACCCAGTACTTC.

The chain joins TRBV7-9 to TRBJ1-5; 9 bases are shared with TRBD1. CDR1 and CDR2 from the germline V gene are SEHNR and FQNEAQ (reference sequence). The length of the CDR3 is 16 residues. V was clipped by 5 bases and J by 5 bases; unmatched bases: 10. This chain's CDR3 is CASSPGTGPADQPQHF. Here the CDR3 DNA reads TGTGCCAGCAGCCCAGGGACAGGGCCCGCTGATCAGCCCCAGCATTTT. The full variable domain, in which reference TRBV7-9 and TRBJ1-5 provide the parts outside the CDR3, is DTGVSQNPRHKITKRGQNVTFRCDPISEHNRLYWYRQTLGQGPEFLTYFQNEAQLEKSRLLSDRFSAERPKGSFSTLEIQRTEQGDSAMYLCASSPGTGPADQPQHFGDGTRLSIL.

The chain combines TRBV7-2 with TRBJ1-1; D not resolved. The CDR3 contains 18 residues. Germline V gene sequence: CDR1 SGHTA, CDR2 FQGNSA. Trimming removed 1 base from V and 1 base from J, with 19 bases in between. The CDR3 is CASSLEWAGVSSNTEAFF. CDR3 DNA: TGTGCCAGCAGCTTAGAATGGGCGGGAGTATCATCGAACACTGAAGCTTTCTTT.

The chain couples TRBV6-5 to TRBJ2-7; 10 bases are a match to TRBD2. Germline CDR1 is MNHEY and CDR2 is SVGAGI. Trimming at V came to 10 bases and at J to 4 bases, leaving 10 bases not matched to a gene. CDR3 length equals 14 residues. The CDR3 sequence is CATQRGAGGYEQYF. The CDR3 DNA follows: TGTGCCACCCAACGAGGAGCGGGGGGGTACGAGCAGTACTTC.

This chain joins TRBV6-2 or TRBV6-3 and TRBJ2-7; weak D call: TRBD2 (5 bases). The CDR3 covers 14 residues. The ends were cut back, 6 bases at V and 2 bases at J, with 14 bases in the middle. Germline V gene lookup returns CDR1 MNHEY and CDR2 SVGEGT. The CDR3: CASSAPKRAYEQYV. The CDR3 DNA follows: TGTGCCAGCAGCGCCCCCAAGAGGGCCTACGAGCAGTACGTC.